This record concerns one T cell receptor beta chain sequence. Original methodology: Estimation of nucleated cell counts was performed using reference gene primer amplification. The table came from immunoSEQ multiplex PCR; TCRdb's copy has only in-frame clones and leaves some out. Clone size and V and J calls were adopted from that table, with D and trimming inferred from the DNA. This table holds under 35,000 clones, about 85% found once. Germline V gene sequence: CDR1 MDHEN, CDR2 SYDVKM. Trimming took 8 bases from V and 7 from J, leaving 17 bases between them. The CDR3 has 13 amino acids. These data belong to a study of blood T cell repertoires in COVID-19. For the study at large: Researchers got acute and convalescent COVID-19 samples from the United States, Italy and Spain. In each case, the material was cDNA or gDNA derived from T cells, B-cell-depleted T cells, or PBMCs.

The TCR was taken from an older man with acute or convalescent COVID-19. Sequencing was carried out using peripheral blood. This chain connects TRBV28 to TRBJ1-2, with D possibly being TRBD1 (5 bases). The CDR3 loop reads CASGTGRAGGYTF. DNA of the CDR3: TGTGCCAGCGGAACCGGCAGGGCAGGTGGCTACACCTTC.